The 21 T cell receptor beta chains below were found in one sample sequenced in a study of blood T cell repertoires in COVID-19. Measured with immunoSEQ multiplex PCR; TCRdb has only the in-frame clones, and not every one. The sample contains 130,000 to 150,000 clones, 85% to 90% of which appear only once. Sequences were obtained from peripheral blood. Source of these receptors: a human donor in a cohort sampled during active COVID-19.

The rearrangement uses TRBV6-2 or TRBV6-3 and TRBJ2-7; 7 positions agree with TRBD2. The junction had 6 bases not matched to a gene; V was cut back by 5 bases and J by 2 bases. Germline CDR1 is MNHEY and CDR2 is SVGEGT. This CDR3 has 14 amino acids. The CDR3 bases are TGTGCCAGCAGTGTAGCGGGTGTTACCTACGAGCAGTACTTC. Translating it yields CASSVAGVTYEQYF.

This chain joins TRBV7-3 and TRBJ2-3; the D gene is possibly TRBD2 (7 bases). The V end was cut by 8 bases, the J end by 4 bases, with 13 bases between. Germline CDR1 is SGHTA and CDR2 is FQGTGA. The CDR3 consists of 13 residues. This CDR3 is CASSGGQADTQYF. As DNA, the CDR3 is TGTGCCAGCTCCGGGGGGCAAGCAGATACGCAGTATTTT.

The V and J genes are TRBV7-2 and TRBJ1-6; 10 bases are a match to TRBD1. Trimming removed 2 bases from V and 9 bases from J; junction bases left unmatched: 4. The germline V gene has CDR1 SGHTA and CDR2 FQGNSA. The CDR3 totals 15 residues. Written as DNA, the CDR3 is TGTGCCAGCAGCTTACAGGGACAGGGGAGTTCACCCCTCCACTTT. It translates to CASSLQGQGSSPLHF.

CDR3: CASSLDSGQGYEQYF. In DNA form, the CDR3 reads TGTGCCAGCAGCTTAGACTCCGGACAGGGATACGAGCAGTACTTC. V is TRBV11-2 and J is TRBJ2-7; the match to TRBD1 covers 8 bases. The J segment lost 4 bases and the V segment lost 0 bases, leaving 5 bases of the junction unmatched. Per the germline V gene, CDR1 is SGHAT and CDR2 is FQNNGV. The CDR3 length is 15 residues.

This chain connects TRBV4-1 to TRBJ1-4; unclear D gene. The V gene's germline CDR1 is MGHRA and CDR2 YSYEKL. The V gene lost 1 base and the J gene lost 8 bases, with 17 bases spanning the gap. CDR3 size: 16 residues. Here the CDR3 DNA reads TGCGCCAGCAGCCAAGTGGGGAGGGTATGGGAAGAAAAACTGTTTTTT. The encoded protein is CASSQVGRVWEEKLFF.

J is TRBJ2-1 and V is TRBV19; 8 bases align to TRBD2. CDR3 length equals 13 residues. V dropped 4 bases and J dropped 8; count of bases not matched to a gene: 4. Germline values: CDR1 LNHDA, CDR2 SQIVND (reference sequence). DNA of the CDR3: TGTGCCAGTAGTAATGCGGGAGGCCATGAGCAGTTCTTC. It codes for CASSNAGGHEQFF.

The chain joins TRBV7-6 to TRBJ2-7; TRBD1 matches 9 bases. Germline assignment: CDR1 SGHVS and CDR2 FNYEAQ. The CDR3 consists of 15 residues. The J segment lost 1 base and the V segment lost 5 bases, leaving 6 bases of the junction unmatched. The CDR3, as DNA: TGTGCCAGCAGCAAAGACGGGACAGGGTCCTACGAGCAGTACTTC. Translating it yields CASSKDGTGSYEQYF. The variable domain in full, with the rest retrieved from reference TRBV7-6 and TRBJ2-7, is GAGVSQSPRYKVTKRGQDVALRCDPISGHVSLYWYRQALGQGPEFLTYFNYEAQQDKSGLPNDRFSAERPEGSISTLTIQRTEQRDSAMYRCASSKDGTGSYEQYFGPGTRLTVT.

The CDR3 bases are TGCGCCAGCAGGATATCCAGCGGCAACACCGGGGAGCTGTTTTTT. Amino acid sequence: CASRISSGNTGELFF. The V and J genes are TRBV5-1 and TRBJ2-2; D may be TRBD2 (5 bases). This CDR3 has 15 residues. Trimming removed 5 bases at V and 2 bases at J, with 13 bases between. From germline, CDR1 is SGHRS and CDR2 YFSETQ. The whole variable domain, filled in from reference TRBV5-1 and TRBJ2-2, reads KAGVTQTPRYLIKTRGQQVTLSCSPISGHRSVSWYQQTPGQGLQFLFEYFSETQRNKGNFPGRFSGRQFSNSRSEMNVSTLELGDSALYLCASRISSGNTGELFFGEGSRLTVL.

The rearrangement links TRBV9 to TRBJ1-1; D is unresolved. The CDR3 has 15 amino acids. Deletions cut 0 bases from V and 8 bases from J, with 17 bases between. CDR1 and CDR2 (germline): SGDLS, YYNGEE. The CDR3 DNA reads TGTGCCAGCAGCGTAGCTGCGCTGGGAGGATCCGAAGCTTTCTTT. It codes for CASSVAALGGSEAFF.

The V and J genes are TRBV7-2 and TRBJ2-7; no clear D gene. Germline CDR1 SGHTA, CDR2 FQGNSA. This CDR3 has 13 amino acids. V gave up 5 bases and J gave up 2 bases, with 10 bases separating them. For the CDR3, the DNA is TGTGCCAGCAGCAGTCGTCGCGCCTACGAGCAGTACTTC. It is translated as CASSSRRAYEQYF. Drawing the rest from reference TRBV7-2 and TRBJ2-7, the complete variable domain is GAGVSQSPSNKVTEKGKDVELRCDPISGHTALYWYRQSLGQGLEFLIYFQGNSAPDKSGLPSDRFSAERTGGSVSTLTIQRTQQEDSAVYLCASSSRRAYEQYFGPGTRLTVT.

The chain uses TRBV4-2 and TRBJ2-7; tentatively, D is TRBD2 (6 bases). The germline V and J ends were trimmed by 1 base and 7 bases, with 17 bases remaining between them. This CDR3 is built from 15 residues. Looked up from germline, CDR1 is LGHNA and CDR2 is YNFKEQ. The CDR3 loop is CASSQVLAGTSEQYF. The CDR3 nucleotides are TGTGCCAGCAGCCAAGTACTAGCCGGGACCTCAGAGCAGTACTTC.

A single count supports this clone. V is TRBV6-2 or TRBV6-3 and J is TRBJ1-6, with 7 bases lining up with TRBD1. Germline V lookup: CDR1 MNHEY, CDR2 SVGEGT. The junction had 5 bases not matched to a gene; V was cut back by 2 bases and J by 4 bases. CDR3 length equals 16 residues. CDR3 DNA sequence: TGTGCCAGCAGTTACCGGGGGACAGCTTATAATTCACCCCTCCACTTT. Its translation is CASSYRGTAYNSPLHF.

This chain links TRBV7-6 with TRBJ2-1; 13 positions match TRBD2. J was trimmed by 0 bases and V by 2 bases; bases with no gene match: 7. The CDR3 runs to 19 residues. The germline gives CDR1 SGHVS, CDR2 FNYEAQ. The CDR3 DNA follows: TGTGCCAGCAGCTTACCGGGACTAGCGGGGCAGACCTCCTACAATGAGCAGTTCTTC. This codes for CASSLPGLAGQTSYNEQFF. Full variable domain (remainder filled in from reference TRBV7-6 and TRBJ2-1): GAGVSQSPRYKVTKRGQDVALRCDPISGHVSLYWYRQALGQGPEFLTYFNYEAQQDKSGLPNDRFSAERPEGSISTLTIQRTEQRDSAMYRCASSLPGLAGQTSYNEQFFGPGTRLTVL.

V gene TRBV5-4 combines with J gene TRBJ2-3; D call uncertain. The length of the CDR3 is 16 residues. Germline V gene lookup returns CDR1 SGHNT and CDR2 YYREEE (reference sequence). Deletions cut 4 bases from V and 1 base from J, with 16 bases between. The DNA for the CDR3 is TGTGCCAGCAGCACAAAGCCCCTGGCGGGCACAGATACGCAGTATTTT. The encoded protein is CASSTKPLAGTDTQYF.

The chain has TRBV30 and TRBJ1-4, with 7 bases identical to TRBD1. V was pared by 4 bases and J by 8 bases, with 13 bases of the junction left unmatched. Per germline, CDR1 GTSNPN and CDR2 SVGIG (reference sequence). The CDR3 extends over 15 amino acids. CDR3 coding DNA: TGTGCCTGGACCTTACGACAGGGCCCGGGCGAAAAACTGTTTTTT. As protein: CAWTLRQGPGEKLFF.

The chain carries TRBV28 and TRBJ1-4, with 10 bases lining up with TRBD1. Trimming took 4 bases from V and 8 from J; bases not matched to a gene: 4. This CDR3 is 14 amino acids long. Germline V lookup: CDR1 MDHEN, CDR2 SYDVKM. CDR3 sequence: CASSWDRGREKLFF. The CDR3, as DNA: TGTGCCAGCAGTTGGGACAGGGGCCGAGAAAAACTGTTTTTT.

The rearrangement uses TRBV10-3 and TRBJ2-7; 10 positions match TRBD2. This CDR3 spans 14 amino acids. With 5 bases clipped from V and 2 bases from J, the junction kept 3 bases outside the gene matches. The germline CDR1 and CDR2 sequences are ENHRY and SYGVKD. The CDR3 DNA reads TGTGCCATCAGTCCTAGCGGGGGCACCTACGAGCAGTACTTC. Its protein is CAISPSGGTYEQYF.

This chain joins TRBV5-1 and TRBJ1-3; possible D gene TRBD1, 6 bases. V was cut by 5 bases and J by 0 bases, with 12 bases left in between. The CDR3 consists of 15 residues. Germline V lookup: CDR1 SGHRS, CDR2 YFSETQ. Here the CDR3 DNA reads TGCGCCAGCAGAAAGGACAGTGACTCTGGAAACACCATATATTTT. It encodes CASRKDSDSGNTIYF.

This chain uses TRBV10-1 with TRBJ2-3; 10 bases are a match to TRBD2. V was clipped by 5 bases and J by 3 bases; unmatched bases: 8. CDR3 length equals 16 residues. The germline V gene encodes CDR1 WNHNN and CDR2 SYGVQD (reference sequence). CDR3 DNA: TGCGCCAGCAGTATAATTCTAGCGGGAGTGACAGATACGCAGTATTTT. It translates to CASSIILAGVTDTQYF.

The chain uses TRBV7-9 and TRBJ2-3, with D possibly matching TRBD1 (6 bases). This CDR3 spans 15 amino acids. The germline V gene has CDR1 SEHNR and CDR2 FQNEAQ (reference sequence). Between the trimmed V and J ends, which lost 1 base and 3 bases, there was a span of 11 bases. CDR3 sequence (DNA): TGTGCCAGCAGCTTAGACGGCAGGGGAACAGATACGCAGTATTTT. Translated, it gives CASSLDGRGTDTQYF.

The rearrangement links TRBV5-4 to TRBJ2-5; a possible D gene is TRBD1 (6 bases). CDR1 and CDR2 (germline): SGHNT, YYREEE (reference sequence). Trimming took off 3 bases at V and 0 bases at J, with 12 bases between the two ends. The CDR3 totals 15 residues. The CDR3 DNA follows: TGTGCCAGCAGCTCAGCGTACAGGGACCAAGAGACCCAGTACTTC. It is translated as CASSSAYRDQETQYF.